This T cell receptor beta chain came from a study of Graves' ophthalmopathy and Graves' hyperthyroidism. This clonotype was found many times. J was trimmed by 2 bases and V by 4 bases; bases with no gene match: 1. From germline, CDR1 is MDHEN and CDR2 SYDVKM. The CDR3 length is 13 residues. RNA served as the template for amplifying TCR beta CDR3 regions. An initial RT-PCR round employing HTBI primers preceded a second-round multiplex PCR. TCRdb passed the multiplex PCR reads through MiXCR, listing each CDR3 protein once. The sample holds some 350,000 distinct CDR3 sequences; roughly 17% are singletons and the top ten take about 2.4%.

The receptor's source is an adult woman with stable Graves' hyperthyroidism. The sample taken for sequencing was peripheral blood. The rearrangement joins TRBV28 to TRBJ1-2, with 7 bases that match TRBD1. The CDR3 reads CASSSGQNYGYTF. DNA of the CDR3: TGTGCCAGCAGTTCGGGACAGAACTATGGCTACACCTTC.